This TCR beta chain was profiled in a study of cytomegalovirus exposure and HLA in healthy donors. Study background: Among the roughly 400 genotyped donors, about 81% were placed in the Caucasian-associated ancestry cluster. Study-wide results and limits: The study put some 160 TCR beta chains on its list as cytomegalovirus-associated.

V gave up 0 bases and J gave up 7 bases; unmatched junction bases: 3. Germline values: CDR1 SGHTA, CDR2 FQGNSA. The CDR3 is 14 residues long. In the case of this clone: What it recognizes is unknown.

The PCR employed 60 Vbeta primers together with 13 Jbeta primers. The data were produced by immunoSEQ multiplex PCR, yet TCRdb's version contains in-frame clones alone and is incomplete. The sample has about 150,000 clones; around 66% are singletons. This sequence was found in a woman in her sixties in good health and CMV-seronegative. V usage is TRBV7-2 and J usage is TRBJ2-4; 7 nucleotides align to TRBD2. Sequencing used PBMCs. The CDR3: CASSLAGTTNIQYF. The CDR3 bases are TGTGCCAGCAGCTTAGCCGGGACTACCAACATTCAGTACTTC.